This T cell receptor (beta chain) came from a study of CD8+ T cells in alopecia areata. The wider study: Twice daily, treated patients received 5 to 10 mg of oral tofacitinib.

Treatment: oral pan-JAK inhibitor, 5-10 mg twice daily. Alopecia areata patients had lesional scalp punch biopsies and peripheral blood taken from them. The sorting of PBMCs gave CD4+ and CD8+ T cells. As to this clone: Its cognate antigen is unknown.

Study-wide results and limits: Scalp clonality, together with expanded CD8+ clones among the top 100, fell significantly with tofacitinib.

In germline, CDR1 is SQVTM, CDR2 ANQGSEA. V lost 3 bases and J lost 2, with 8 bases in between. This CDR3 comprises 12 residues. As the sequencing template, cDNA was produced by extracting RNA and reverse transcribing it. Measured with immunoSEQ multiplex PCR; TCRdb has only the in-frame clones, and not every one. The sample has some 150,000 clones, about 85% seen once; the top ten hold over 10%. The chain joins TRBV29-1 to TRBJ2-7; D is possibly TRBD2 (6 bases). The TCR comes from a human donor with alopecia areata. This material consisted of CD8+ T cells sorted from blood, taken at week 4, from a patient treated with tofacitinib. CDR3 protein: CSVERGPYEQYF. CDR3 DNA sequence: TGCAGCGTTGAGCGGGGTCCCTACGAGCAGTACTTC.